This TCR beta chain was sequenced in a study of blood T cell repertoires in COVID-19 (dated by TCRdb to between 2020 and 2021). General notes on the study: Samples covering the acute and convalescent phases of COVID-19 were provided by collaborators in the United States, Italy and Spain. The material from the prospective study consisted of cDNA or gDNA derived from T cells, B-cell-depleted T cells, or PBMCs. Subjects who had been exposed to COVID-19, were actively infected with it, or had recovered from it provided the deeply sampled blood TCRbeta repertoires that made up the dataset. A freely available public database, intended as a resource for researchers studying the immune response to SARS-CoV-2, is where the repertoires were released. Samples came from the ongoing ImmuneRACE study (first 160 participants) plus 1,254 subjects from 6 global collaborators. Sample metadata almost always included a de-identified subject ID, COVID-19 status, age in years and sex. Where available, HLA class I and class II types were taken from metadata supplied by the sample provider and were not determined by assay-based typing. Here is what the overall study found, with its caveats: Clinical and demographic metadata were provided uncurated, with the amount varying by source and participant.

The immunoSEQ Assay, a bias-controlled multiplex PCR, was used to amplify TCRbeta CDR3 regions from genomic DNA. On the study's bioinformatics: Nucleated cell counts per sample were estimated from amplification of reference gene primers within the assay. To quantify the absolute abundance of each unique TCRbeta CDR3 rearrangement, sequence reads were collapsed and filtered. Productive Simpson clonality was computed per sample as the square root of Simpson's diversity index over productive rearrangements. The table comes from immuneACCESS by way of TCRdb, which keeps in-frame sequences with V and J called. Part of the clones is missing from these tables; in studies checked, under half for an unresolved V gene and the rest for unknown reasons. From that table come the V and J calls and clone size; the DNA was used to work out D and trimming. The sample records tens of thousands of clones, more than 85% of which are singletons. The ten largest account for roughly 6% of the sample.

Worth noting for this clone: The antigen it recognizes is unknown. Within one base of it there is no much larger clone, and no base qualities were kept.

Based on the germline V gene, the CDR1 and CDR2 sequences are SGHAT and FQNNGV. Trimming removed 4 bases from V and 5 bases from J; the gene matches leave 11 bases unexplained. Measured from the cysteine to the phenylalanine, the CDR3 is 16 residues long. Only the CDR3 DNA is retained, 48 bases long and in frame from the first base. Whole blood was collected in K2EDTA tubes by collaborating institutions according to the institutions' own protocols. For TCRbeta analysis, collaborators shipped samples as frozen whole blood, isolated PBMCs, or DNA extracted from either of those sample types. The V and J segments used are TRBV11-2 and TRBJ1-2, with 9 junctional bases fitting TRBD1. The sequence was obtained from a woman aged 80 or over with acute or convalescent COVID-19. The source material was peripheral blood. CDR3 protein: CASSSIPGQGYYGYTF. In nucleotide form, the sequence is TGTGCCAGCAGCTCAATACCGGGACAGGGTTATTATGGCTACACCTTC.